This T cell receptor beta chain was documented in a study of T cell responses to AZD1222 COVID-19 vaccine. Whole-study results and caveats: Nearly half of spike-specific TCRs reportedly go after variant regions that carry no mutations. Scientists sampled the repertoires only once the peak T cell response had passed. Clonal diversity may have been underestimated in mostly white British donors.

Measured with immunoSEQ multiplex PCR; TCRdb has only the in-frame clones, and not every one. The sample lists tens of thousands of clones, under 95% occurring once. This clone has only one observation. Its antigen remains unknown. This TCR was sampled from an adult who received the MenACWY meningococcal vaccine as a control. Sequences were derived from peripheral blood, sampled 28 days after the second dose of the MenACWY control vaccine.

In DNA, the CDR3 is TGCAGCGTTGACCCGAGAGGGGATGGAGAAAAACTGTTTTTT. Translated: CSVDPRGDGEKLFF. The chain joins TRBV29-1 to TRBJ1-4; D perhaps matches TRBD1 (5 bases). From germline, CDR1 is SQVTM and CDR2 ANQGSEA. The length of the CDR3 is 14 residues. Trimming took off 3 bases at V and 8 bases at J, with 16 bases between the two ends.